One and the same sample provided the 26 T cell receptor beta chains below, sequenced in a study of blood T cells in healthy people across ages. Through a sample-barcoded 5' primer and a J-beta primer mix, a second PCR was run for 7 to 11 cycles. TCRdb itself ran the 5' RACE reads through MiXCR, one entry per CDR3 protein. Of roughly 1,300,000 distinct CDR3 sequences listed, approximately 59% are singletons. Sequences were obtained from blood. These receptors all come from a man aged 18-30 years in good health.

The gene calls are TRBV4-1 and TRBJ2-7; D may correspond to TRBD1 or TRBD2 (6 bases each). Germline CDR1 reads MGHRA; CDR2 reads YSYEKL. V lost 0 bases and J lost 6, with 18 bases in between. This CDR3 has 16 amino acids. The CDR3 region is CASSQESRGRTFEQYF. CDR3 sequence (DNA): TGCGCCAGCAGCCAAGAAAGTCGGGGGCGGACCTTCGAGCAGTACTTC.

Regarding this clonotype: The junction and the germline gene differ at one end; a read error may be behind it. The chain carries TRBV3-1 and TRBJ2-5, with TRBD2 identical over 11 bases. Germline CDR1 LGHDT, CDR2 YNNKEL (reference sequence). The CDR3 spans 14 residues. Here the CDR3 reads CAGSPGTSGQTQYF. The CDR3 DNA reads as TGTGCCGGCAGCCCCGGGACTAGCGGACAGACCCAGTACTTC.

V usage is TRBV10-3 and J usage is TRBJ2-5; D is ambiguous. Germline V gives CDR1 ENHRY, CDR2 SYGVKD. CDR3 size: 12 residues. CDR3 DNA sequence: TGTGCGGTATCAGAGACTCGAGAGACCCAGTACTTC. It translates to CAVSETRETQYF.

V is TRBV25-1 and J is TRBJ2-7, with D perhaps matching TRBD2 (6 bases). The germline V gene has CDR1 MGHDK and CDR2 SYGVNS. V was trimmed by 6 bases and J by 4 bases, leaving 13 bases between them. There are 13 residues in the CDR3. The CDR3 spells CASRDGGSYEQYF. The CDR3 DNA is TGTGCCAGCAGGGACGGGGGTTCGTACGAGCAGTACTTC.

As to this clonotype: Just one base apart from a much larger clone, this may be a read error. The chain has TRBV6-5 and TRBJ2-7; D uncertain. CDR1 is MNHEY, CDR2 SVGAGI, per germline. The CDR3 runs 11 residues. V was cut by 1 base and J by 5 bases, with 3 bases left in between. CDR3 nucleotides: TGTGCCAGCAGTTACTGGAACGAGCAGTACTTC. This translates into CASSYWNEQYF.

The V and J genes are TRBV6-6 and TRBJ2-1; possibly TRBD1 for D (5 bases). The length of the CDR3 is 15 residues. Trimming pared 0 bases from V and 8 bases from J, leaving 14 bases between. Germline V lookup: CDR1 MNHNY, CDR2 SVGAGI (reference sequence). As DNA, the CDR3 is TGTGCCAGCAGTTACTCCGAGAAGGGGCCCGATGAGCAGTTCTTC. Translating gives CASSYSEKGPDEQFF.

This rearrangement joins TRBV7-6 to TRBJ1-2; the D gene is possibly TRBD1 (6 bases). This CDR3 region has 14 residues. Trimming cost V 5 bases and J 2 bases, with 12 bases left between them. Germline-derived CDR1 and CDR2 are SGHVS and FNYEAQ. The CDR3 spells CASSPQGSNYGYTF. In DNA, the CDR3 is TGTGCCAGCAGCCCACAGGGTTCCAACTATGGCTACACCTTC.

The rearrangement joins TRBV29-1 to TRBJ2-3; possibly TRBD1 or TRBD2 for D (6 bases each). CDR1 is SQVTM and CDR2 is ANQGSEA in the germline V gene. The CDR3 loop spans 14 amino acids. Trimming took off 3 bases at V and 4 bases at J, with 14 bases between the two ends. Here the CDR3 reads CSVEVGGAPDTQYF. The CDR3 DNA reads TGCAGCGTTGAGGTGGGGGGCGCTCCAGATACGCAGTATTTT.

The sample holds a few counts of this clonotype. The chain has TRBV10-3 and TRBJ2-7, with 11 bases that match TRBD2. Germline loops: CDR1 ENHRY, CDR2 SYGVKD. V trimming: 5 bases; J trimming: 0 bases; junction bases outside the gene matches: 0. The CDR3 is 14 residues long. In DNA form, the CDR3 reads TGTGCCATCAGTACTAGCGGGAGCTCCTACGAGCAGTACTTC. Residues: CAISTSGSSYEQYF.

This clonotype was found a few times. CDR3 sequence: CAISEGWLAGGYFEQYF. CDR3 bases: TGTGCCATCAGTGAAGGATGGTTAGCGGGGGGATACTTCGAGCAGTACTTC. The V and J genes are TRBV10-3 and TRBJ2-7; 10 positions agree with TRBD2. CDR1 and CDR2 (germline): ENHRY, SYGVKD. V lost 3 bases, J lost 6 bases, and 14 bases stayed unmatched. The CDR3 runs 17 residues.

The table lists this clonotype with a count of one. A read error may account for a junction end that differs from germline. V and J are TRBV5-1 and TRBJ2-4; TRBD1 aligns across 8 bases. Germline V gene lookup returns CDR1 SGHRS and CDR2 YFSETQ. The CDR3 runs to 16 residues. The CDR3 spells CDSSGGTGSSYNEQYF. Written as DNA, the CDR3 is TGCGACAGCAGTGGCGGGACAGGTAGCTCCTACAATGAGCAGTACTTC.

V is TRBV20-1 and J is TRBJ1-2, with D unresolved. The CDR3 is 15 amino acids. Germline V lookup: CDR1 DFQATT, CDR2 SNEGSKA (reference sequence). V dropped 5 bases and J dropped 0 bases, with 16 bases sitting between them. The CDR3 DNA reads as TGCAGTGCTGGATCCGGACGGCTAGCTAACTATGGCTACACCTTC. It specifies CSAGSGRLANYGYTF.

The chain combines TRBV3-1 with TRBJ1-1, with D possibly being TRBD1 (5 bases). Germline V CDR1 and CDR2: LGHDT, YNNKEL (reference sequence). The V end lost 0 bases, the J end lost 8 bases, and 10 bases lay between the germline ends. This CDR3 spans 13 amino acids. CDR3 DNA: TGTGCCAGCAGCCAAGATGAAGGGGCGGAAGCTTTCTTT. Translating gives CASSQDEGAEAFF.

This clonotype turned up a few times. The rearrangement uses TRBV7-9 and TRBJ2-1, with D possibly being TRBD2 (6 bases). CDR1 is SEHNR, CDR2 FQNEAQ, per germline (reference sequence). This CDR3 region has 12 residues. Trimming removed 7 bases at V and 6 bases at J, with 10 bases between. This CDR3 reads CASIMGGNEQFF. The CDR3 DNA reads TGTGCCAGCATTATGGGGGGCAATGAGCAGTTCTTC. Variable domain in full (rest from reference TRBV7-9 and TRBJ2-1): DTGVSQNPRHKITKRGQNVTFRCDPISEHNRLYWYRQTLGQGPEFLTYFQNEAQLEKSRLLSDRFSAERPKGSFSTLEIQRTEQGDSAMYLCASIMGGNEQFFGPGTRLTVL.

This clonotype showed up just once. The rearrangement uses TRBV4-1 and TRBJ1-2; D ambiguous. Germline V gene data show CDR1 as MGHRA and CDR2 as YSYEKL. The CDR3 contains 15 residues. With 5 bases removed from V and 8 bases from J, the gap between germline ends came to 21 bases. The CDR3 sequence is CASSSHVITLGGYTF. The CDR3 coding sequence is TGCGCCAGCAGCTCCCATGTGATTACCTTGGGCGGCTACACCTTC.

V usage is TRBV2 and J usage is TRBJ2-4; 7 nucleotides align to TRBD1. After removal of 4 bases from V and 6 bases from J, the junction contained 6 bases not matched to a gene. There are 14 residues in the CDR3. Germline V gives CDR1 SNHLY, CDR2 FYNNEI. DNA for the CDR3: TGTGCCAGCAGTGCCAGGACAGGCGCAAACATTCAGTACTTC. This translates into CASSARTGANIQYF.

V usage is TRBV28 and J usage is TRBJ2-5, with D hard to call. Germline CDR1 is MDHEN and CDR2 is SYDVKM. V lost 1 base to trimming and J lost 2 bases, with 11 bases between them. CDR3 length: 15 residues. In nucleotides, the CDR3 is TGTGCCAGCAGTTTATTGGTGCAGCAACAAGAGACCCAGTACTTC. The encoded protein is CASSLLVQQQETQYF.

CDR3 region: CASSTRGLNEQFF. The CDR3 coding sequence is TGTGCCAGCAGCACCAGGGGGCTCAATGAGCAGTTCTTC. The V and J genes are TRBV7-2 and TRBJ2-1; 8 nucleotides line up with TRBD1. CDR1 and CDR2 (germline): SGHTA, FQGNSA. The trim removed 5 bases at V and 6 bases at J, leaving 3 bases unmatched. This CDR3 is built from 13 residues.

The rearrangement links TRBV11-2 to TRBJ2-5; the match to TRBD1 covers 8 bases. CDR3 size: 14 residues. V was pared by 4 bases and J by 9 bases, with 10 bases of the junction left unmatched. The germline CDR1 and CDR2 sequences are SGHAT and FQNNGV. CDR3 amino acids: CASSSTGDDRSQYF. In nucleotides, the CDR3 is TGTGCCAGCAGCTCGACAGGGGATGATAGGTCCCAGTACTTC.

Only a few counts were recorded for this clonotype. This chain links TRBV25-1 with TRBJ2-7; the match to TRBD1 covers 7 bases. Germline V gene data show CDR1 as MGHDK and CDR2 as SYGVNS. This CDR3 has 14 residues. The trim removed 4 bases at V and 3 bases at J, leaving 6 bases unmatched. The CDR3 here is CASSVRQGFYEQYF. CDR3 sequence (DNA): TGTGCCAGCAGTGTTCGACAGGGTTTCTACGAGCAGTACTTC.

In this sample, this clonotype turned up once. The chain carries TRBV5-1 and TRBJ1-1; D perhaps matches TRBD1 (5 bases). Trimming removed 4 bases at V and 6 bases at J, with 13 bases between. Germline assignment: CDR1 SGHRS and CDR2 YFSETQ. The CDR3 extends over 13 amino acids. CDR3 amino acids: CASSEGRGAEAFF. The CDR3 nucleotides read TGCGCCAGCAGCGAAGGGAGGGGCGCTGAAGCTTTCTTT.

In its sample, this clonotype was seen a few times. The chain links TRBV12-3 or TRBV12-4 to TRBJ1-2, with 9 bases aligning to TRBD1. The CDR3 runs to 14 residues. V was pared by 5 bases and J by 4 bases, with 5 bases of the junction left unmatched. CDR3: CASSRTGEVYGYTF. The CDR3 bases are TGTGCCAGCAGTAGGACAGGGGAGGTCTATGGCTACACCTTC.

The J gene is TRBJ1-1, the V gene TRBV7-9; no definite D call. Germline V gives CDR1 SEHNR, CDR2 FQNEAQ (reference sequence). The V and J ends lost 5 bases and 13 bases respectively, with 11 bases between them. The CDR3 spans 10 residues. CDR3 residues: CASSPVIDFF. The CDR3 DNA is TGTGCCAGCAGCCCCGTAATTGATTTCTTT.

This rearrangement joins TRBV12-3 or TRBV12-4 to TRBJ2-7; D perhaps matches TRBD1 (5 bases). Trimming stripped 6 bases from V and 3 bases from J, with 15 bases between. CDR3 size: 14 residues. This CDR3 reads CASSWARDGYEQYF. The CDR3 bases are TGTGCCAGCAGCTGGGCCAGGGATGGCTACGAGCAGTACTTC.

This clonotype was seen a few times. This rearrangement joins TRBV28 to TRBJ2-5; D is undetermined. With the DNA end fitting TRBJ2-7 better, the J assignment may be wrong. Germline CDR1 reads MDHEN; CDR2 reads SYDVKM. The CDR3 sequence is 12 residues long. The CDR3 loop reads CASSSNTDEQYF. CDR3 nucleotide sequence: TGTGCCAGCAGTTCAAACACAGACGAGCAGTACTTC.

The chain couples TRBV29-1 to TRBJ1-1; the match to TRBD1 covers 9 bases. The CDR3 spans 13 residues. Germline CDR1 reads SQVTM; CDR2 reads ANQGSEA. The trim removed 7 bases at V and 3 bases at J, leaving 6 bases unmatched. This CDR3 is CSAKQGAHTEAFF. In nucleotides, the CDR3 is TGCAGCGCTAAACAGGGGGCGCACACTGAAGCTTTCTTT.